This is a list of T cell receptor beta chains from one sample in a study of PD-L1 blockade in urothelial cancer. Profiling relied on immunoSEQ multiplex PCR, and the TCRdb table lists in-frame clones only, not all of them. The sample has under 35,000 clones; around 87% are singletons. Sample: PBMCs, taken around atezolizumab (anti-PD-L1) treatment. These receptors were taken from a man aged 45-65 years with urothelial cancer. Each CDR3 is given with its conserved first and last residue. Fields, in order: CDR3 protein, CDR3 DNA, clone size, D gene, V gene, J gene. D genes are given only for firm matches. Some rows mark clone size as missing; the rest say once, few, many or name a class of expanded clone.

cdr3_aa: CASSLLGRGERQYF
cdr3_nt: TGTGCCAGCAGTTTACTGGGTCGCGGTGAAAGACAGTACTTC
clone_size: few
d_call: NA
v_call: TRBV28
j_call: TRBJ2-7

cdr3_aa: CASSLMTGVSYEQYF
cdr3_nt: TGTGCCAGCAGCTTGATGACAGGGGTCTCGTACGAGCAGTACTTC
clone_size: NA
d_call: TRBD1
v_call: TRBV5-6
j_call: TRBJ2-7

cdr3_aa: CASSISPKTTNEKLFF
cdr3_nt: TGTGCCAGTAGTATAAGCCCCAAGACAACTAATGAAAAACTGTTTTTT
clone_size: NA
d_call: NA
v_call: TRBV19
j_call: TRBJ1-4

cdr3_aa: CASSLDADRANVNQPQHF
cdr3_nt: TGTGCCAGCAGCTTAGATGCGGACAGGGCTAACGTCAATCAGCCCCAGCATTTT
clone_size: once
d_call: TRBD1
v_call: TRBV7-6
j_call: TRBJ1-5

cdr3_aa: CASSLVSGANEKLFF
cdr3_nt: TGCGCCAGCAGCTTGGTTTCTGGAGCTAATGAAAAACTGTTTTTT
clone_size: NA
d_call: NA
v_call: TRBV5-1
j_call: TRBJ1-4

cdr3_aa: CASSPPGTGREKLFF
cdr3_nt: TGTGCCAGCAGTCCTCCCGGGACAGGGCGTGAAAAACTGTTTTTT
clone_size: NA
d_call: TRBD1
v_call: TRBV28
j_call: TRBJ1-4

cdr3_aa: CASSFVQGLSVTEAFF
cdr3_nt: TGTGCCAGCAGTTTCGTTCAGGGGTTAAGTGTCACTGAAGCTTTCTTT
clone_size: NA
d_call: NA
v_call: TRBV28
j_call: TRBJ1-1

cdr3_aa: CASSQPGQGRLDEQYF
cdr3_nt: TGCGCCAGCAGCCAACCGGGACAGGGTAGGTTAGACGAGCAGTACTTC
clone_size: NA
d_call: TRBD1
v_call: TRBV4-1
j_call: TRBJ2-7

cdr3_aa: CASNPPEGTTFF
cdr3_nt: TGTGCCAGCAACCCCCCGGAGGGGACCACGTTCTTC
clone_size: NA
d_call: NA
v_call: TRBV28
j_call: TRBJ2-1

cdr3_aa: CASSNGGGTVGSYF
cdr3_nt: TGCGCCAGCAGCAATGGTGGGGGGACAGTGGGGTCGTACTTC
clone_size: NA
d_call: NA
v_call: TRBV5-1
j_call: TRBJ2-5

cdr3_aa: CASSDRQVDEQFF
cdr3_nt: TGTGCCAGCAGTGACAGACAGGTCGATGAGCAGTTCTTC
clone_size: few
d_call: NA
v_call: TRBV25-1
j_call: TRBJ2-1

cdr3_aa: CASSGKAGDSYEQYF
cdr3_nt: TGTGCCAGCAGCGGAAAAGCAGGTGACTCCTACGAGCAGTACTTC
clone_size: NA
d_call: NA
v_call: TRBV7-8
j_call: TRBJ2-7

cdr3_aa: CASSHIGRDTTESYEQYF
cdr3_nt: TGCGCCAGCAGCCATATAGGGAGGGACACAACGGAATCCTACGAGCAGTACTTC
clone_size: few
d_call: NA
v_call: TRBV4-1
j_call: TRBJ2-7

cdr3_aa: CASSYGVAGGETQYF
cdr3_nt: TGTGCCAGCAGTTACGGGGTAGCGGGAGGTGAGACCCAGTACTTC
clone_size: NA
d_call: TRBD2
v_call: TRBV6-5
j_call: TRBJ2-5

cdr3_aa: CASSSSGIMYGYTF
cdr3_nt: TGTGCCAGCAGTTCTTCAGGGATTATGTATGGCTACACCTTC
clone_size: NA
d_call: NA
v_call: TRBV6-5
j_call: TRBJ1-2

cdr3_aa: CASSWAPISEKLFF
cdr3_nt: TGTGCCAGCAGCTGGGCCCCCATATCTGAAAAACTGTTTTTT
clone_size: NA
d_call: NA
v_call: TRBV11-2
j_call: TRBJ1-4

cdr3_aa: CASNGQGKSTQYF
cdr3_nt: TGTGCCAGCAACGGGCAGGGAAAATCTACGCAGTATTTT
clone_size: once
d_call: NA
v_call: TRBV25-1
j_call: TRBJ2-3

cdr3_aa: CASPRQGANTGELFF
cdr3_nt: TGTGCCAGCCCTCGGCAGGGGGCGAACACCGGGGAGCTGTTTTTT
clone_size: NA
d_call: TRBD1
v_call: TRBV18
j_call: TRBJ2-2

cdr3_aa: CASSRDSSNYGYTF
cdr3_nt: TGTGCCAGCAGCAGGGACAGTTCTAACTATGGCTACACCTTC
clone_size: NA
d_call: NA
v_call: TRBV21-1
j_call: TRBJ1-2